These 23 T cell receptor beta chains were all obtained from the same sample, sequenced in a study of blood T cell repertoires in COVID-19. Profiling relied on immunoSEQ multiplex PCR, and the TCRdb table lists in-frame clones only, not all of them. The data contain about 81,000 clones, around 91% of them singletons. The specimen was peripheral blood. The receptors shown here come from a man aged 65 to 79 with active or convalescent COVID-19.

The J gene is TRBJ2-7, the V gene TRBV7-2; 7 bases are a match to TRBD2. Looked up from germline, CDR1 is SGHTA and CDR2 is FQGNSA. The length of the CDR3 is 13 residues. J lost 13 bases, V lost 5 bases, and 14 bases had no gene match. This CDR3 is CASSLGLGTGGYF. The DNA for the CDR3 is TGTGCCAGCAGCCTAGGTCTAGGGACGGGAGGATACTTC.

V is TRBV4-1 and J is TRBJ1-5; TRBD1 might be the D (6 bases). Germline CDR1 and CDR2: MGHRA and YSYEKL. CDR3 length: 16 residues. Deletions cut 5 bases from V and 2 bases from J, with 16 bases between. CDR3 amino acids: CASSVRGSGGNQPQHF. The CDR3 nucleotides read TGCGCCAGCAGCGTTCGAGGTTCAGGGGGCAATCAGCCCCAGCATTTT.

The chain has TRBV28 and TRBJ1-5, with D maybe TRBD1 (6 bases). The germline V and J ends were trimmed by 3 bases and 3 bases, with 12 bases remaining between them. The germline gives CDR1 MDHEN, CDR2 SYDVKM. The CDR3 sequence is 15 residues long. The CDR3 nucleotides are TGTGCCAGCAGTTTGGCCCGGGACAACAATCAGCCCCAGCATTTT. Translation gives CASSLARDNNQPQHF.

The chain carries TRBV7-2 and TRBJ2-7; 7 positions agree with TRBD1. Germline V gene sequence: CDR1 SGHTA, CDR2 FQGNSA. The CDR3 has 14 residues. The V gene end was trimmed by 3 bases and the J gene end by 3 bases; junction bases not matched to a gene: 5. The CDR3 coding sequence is TGTGCCAGCAGCTTTCCAGGGGGTTTCTACGAGCAGTACTTC. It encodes CASSFPGGFYEQYF.

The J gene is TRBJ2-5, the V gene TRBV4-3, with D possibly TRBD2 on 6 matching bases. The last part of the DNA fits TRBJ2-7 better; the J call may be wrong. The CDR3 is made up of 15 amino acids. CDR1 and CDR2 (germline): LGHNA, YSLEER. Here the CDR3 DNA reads TGCGCCAGCAGCCAAGCAAGGGGACTCTCCTACGAGCAGTACTTC. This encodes CASSQARGLSYEQYF.

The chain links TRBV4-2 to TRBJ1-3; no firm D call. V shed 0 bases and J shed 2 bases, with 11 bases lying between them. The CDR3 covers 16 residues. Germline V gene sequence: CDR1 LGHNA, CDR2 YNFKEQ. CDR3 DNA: TGTGCCAGCAGCCAAGATCACGCTAACCCTGGAAACACCATATATTTT. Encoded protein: CASSQDHANPGNTIYF.

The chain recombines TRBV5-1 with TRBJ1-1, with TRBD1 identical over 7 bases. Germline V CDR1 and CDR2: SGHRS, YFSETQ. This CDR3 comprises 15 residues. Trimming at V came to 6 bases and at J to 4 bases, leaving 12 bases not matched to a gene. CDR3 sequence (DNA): TGCGCCAGCACCCCCGTCGCAGGGGGTGGCACTGAAGCTTTCTTT. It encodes CASTPVAGGGTEAFF.

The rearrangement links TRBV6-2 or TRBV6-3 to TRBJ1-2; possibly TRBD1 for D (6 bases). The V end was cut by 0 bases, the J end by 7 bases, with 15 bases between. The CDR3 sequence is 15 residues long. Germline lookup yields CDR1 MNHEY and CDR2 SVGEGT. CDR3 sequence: CASSYSVRGLGGYTF. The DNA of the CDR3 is TGTGCCAGCAGTTACTCTGTCAGGGGATTAGGTGGCTACACCTTC.

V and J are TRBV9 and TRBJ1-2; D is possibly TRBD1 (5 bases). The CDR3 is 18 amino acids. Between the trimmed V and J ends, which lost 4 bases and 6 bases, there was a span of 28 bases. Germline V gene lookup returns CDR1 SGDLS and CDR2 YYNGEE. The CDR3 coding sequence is TGTGCCAGCAGCCCCAAAGAGGGACTGCGCGTATCTCCTAATGGCTACACCTTC. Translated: CASSPKEGLRVSPNGYTF. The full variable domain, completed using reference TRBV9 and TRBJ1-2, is DSGVTQTPKHLITATGQRVTLRCSPRSGDLSVYWYQQSLDQGLQFLIQYYNGEERAKGNILERFSAQQFPDLHSELNLSSLELGDSALYFCASSPKEGLRVSPNGYTFGSGTRLTVV.

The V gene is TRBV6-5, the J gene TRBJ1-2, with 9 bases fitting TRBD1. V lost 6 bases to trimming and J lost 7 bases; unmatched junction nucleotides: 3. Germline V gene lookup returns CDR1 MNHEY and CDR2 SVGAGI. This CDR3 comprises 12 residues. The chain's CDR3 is CASRDRGGGYTF. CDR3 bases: TGTGCCAGCAGGGACAGGGGTGGTGGCTACACCTTC.

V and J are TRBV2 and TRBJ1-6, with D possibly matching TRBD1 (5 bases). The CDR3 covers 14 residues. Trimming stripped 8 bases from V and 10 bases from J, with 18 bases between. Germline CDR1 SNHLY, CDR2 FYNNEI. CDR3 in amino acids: CASGHPGSNSPLHF. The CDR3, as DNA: TGTGCCAGCGGCCACCCAGGGTCGAACTCACCCCTCCACTTT.

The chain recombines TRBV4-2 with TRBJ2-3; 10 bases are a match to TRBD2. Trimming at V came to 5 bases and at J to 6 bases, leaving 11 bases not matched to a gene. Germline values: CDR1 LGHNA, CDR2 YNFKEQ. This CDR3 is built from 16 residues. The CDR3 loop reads CASSSRASGGGDTQYF. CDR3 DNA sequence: TGTGCCAGCAGCTCGCGGGCTAGCGGGGGCGGGGATACGCAGTATTTT.

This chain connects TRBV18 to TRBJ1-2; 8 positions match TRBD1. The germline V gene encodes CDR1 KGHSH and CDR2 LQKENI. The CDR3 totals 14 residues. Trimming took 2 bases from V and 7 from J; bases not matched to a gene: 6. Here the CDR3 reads CASSPTRGPIGYTF. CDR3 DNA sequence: TGTGCCAGCTCACCAACCAGGGGGCCCATTGGCTACACCTTC.

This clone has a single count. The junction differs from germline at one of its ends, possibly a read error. CDR3 sequence (DNA): TGTGCCAGCTCACCACGATGGGTACTTCTACAGATGAGTTTT. Translated, it gives CASSPRWVLLQMSF. This chain joins TRBV18 and TRBJ1-1; D not certain. This CDR3 contains 14 residues. The germline CDR1 and CDR2 sequences are KGHSH and LQKENI.

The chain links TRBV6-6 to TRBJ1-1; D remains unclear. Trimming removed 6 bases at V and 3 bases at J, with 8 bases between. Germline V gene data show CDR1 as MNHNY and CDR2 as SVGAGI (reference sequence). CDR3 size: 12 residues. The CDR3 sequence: CASRSPDTEAFF. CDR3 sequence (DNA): TGTGCCAGCAGGAGCCCCGACACTGAAGCTTTCTTT.

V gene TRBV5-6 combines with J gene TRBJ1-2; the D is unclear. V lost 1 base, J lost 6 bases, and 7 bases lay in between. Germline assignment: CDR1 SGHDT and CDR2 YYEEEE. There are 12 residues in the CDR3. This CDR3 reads CASSLTENGYTF. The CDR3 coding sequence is TGTGCCAGCAGCTTGACTGAAAATGGCTACACCTTC.

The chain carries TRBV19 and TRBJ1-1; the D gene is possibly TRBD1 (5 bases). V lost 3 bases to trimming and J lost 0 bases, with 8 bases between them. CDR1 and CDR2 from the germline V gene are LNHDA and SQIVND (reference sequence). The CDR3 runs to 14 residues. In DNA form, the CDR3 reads TGTGCCAGTAGTATGGGGCAGATGAACACTGAAGCTTTCTTT. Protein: CASSMGQMNTEAFF.

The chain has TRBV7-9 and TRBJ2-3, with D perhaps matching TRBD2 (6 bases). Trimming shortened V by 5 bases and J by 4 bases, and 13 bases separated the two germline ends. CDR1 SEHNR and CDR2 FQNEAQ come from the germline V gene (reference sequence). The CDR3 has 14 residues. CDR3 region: CASSPGLAADTQYF. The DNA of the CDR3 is TGTGCCAGCAGCCCGGGACTTGCGGCAGATACGCAGTATTTT.

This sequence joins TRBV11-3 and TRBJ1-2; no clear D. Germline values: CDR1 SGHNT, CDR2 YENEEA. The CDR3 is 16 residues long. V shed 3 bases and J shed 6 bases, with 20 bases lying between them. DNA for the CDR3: TGTGCCAGCAGCTTTCGGTTGTCTAAGAGGGAGAATGGCTACACCTTC. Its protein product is CASSFRLSKRENGYTF.

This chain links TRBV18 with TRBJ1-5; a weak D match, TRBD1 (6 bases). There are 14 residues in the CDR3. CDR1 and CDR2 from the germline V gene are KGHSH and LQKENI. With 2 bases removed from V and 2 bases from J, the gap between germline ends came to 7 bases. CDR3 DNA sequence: TGTGCCAGCTCACCAGGGGGCGGCAATCAGCCCCAGCATTTT. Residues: CASSPGGGNQPQHF. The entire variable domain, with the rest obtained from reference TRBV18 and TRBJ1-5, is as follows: NAGVMQNPRHLVRRRGQEARLRCSPMKGHSHVYWYRQLPEEGLKFMVYLQKENIIDESGMPKERFSAEFPKEGPSILRIQQVVRGDSAAYFCASSPGGGNQPQHFGDGTRLSIL.

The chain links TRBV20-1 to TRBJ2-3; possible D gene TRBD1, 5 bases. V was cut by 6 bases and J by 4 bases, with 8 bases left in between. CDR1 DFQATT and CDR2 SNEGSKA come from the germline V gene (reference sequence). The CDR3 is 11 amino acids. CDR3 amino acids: CSAQTADTQYF. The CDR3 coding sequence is TGCAGTGCCCAGACAGCAGATACGCAGTATTTT.

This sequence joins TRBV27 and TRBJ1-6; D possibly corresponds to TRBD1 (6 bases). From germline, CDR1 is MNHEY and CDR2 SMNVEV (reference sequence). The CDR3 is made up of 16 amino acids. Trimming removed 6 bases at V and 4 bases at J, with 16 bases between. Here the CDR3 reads CASRNAGTKYNSPLHF. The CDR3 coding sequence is TGTGCCAGCAGAAACGCCGGGACAAAATATAATTCACCCCTCCACTTT.

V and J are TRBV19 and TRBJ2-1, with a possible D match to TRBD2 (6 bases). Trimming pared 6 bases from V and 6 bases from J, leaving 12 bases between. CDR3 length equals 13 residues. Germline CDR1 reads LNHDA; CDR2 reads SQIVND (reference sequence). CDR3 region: CASRPTSFNEQFF. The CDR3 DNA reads TGTGCCAGTAGGCCGACTAGTTTCAATGAGCAGTTCTTC. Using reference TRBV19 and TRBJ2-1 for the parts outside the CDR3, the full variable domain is DGGITQSPKYLFRKEGQNVTLSCEQNLNHDAMYWYRQDPGQGLRLIYYSQIVNDFQKGDIAEGYSVSREKKESFPLTVTSAQKNPTAFYLCASRPTSFNEQFFGPGTRLTVL.